This T cell receptor beta chain was profiled in a study of response to subunit inactivated influenza vaccine. TCRdb reprocessed the RT-PCR reads via MiXCR and lists one record per CDR3 protein. Of approximately 530,000 distinct CDR3 sequences listed, around 7.9% were seen once; the top ten hold around 14%. Looked up from germline, CDR1 is MNHEY and CDR2 is SMNVEV (reference sequence). This CDR3 contains 14 residues. The V end was cut by 0 bases, the J end by 7 bases, with 10 bases between. Sequenced material: PBMCs from blood, taken less than 30 months after vaccination. The clonotype comes from a man between 50 and 75 years old who received an inactivated influenza vaccine. The V and J genes are TRBV27 and TRBJ2-1; no definite D call. DNA for the CDR3: TGTGCCAGCAGTTTATCCAACCAGGAAAATGAGCAGTTCTTC. Protein: CASSLSNQENEQFF.